The 10 T cell receptor beta chains below come from one sample, sequenced in a study of cytomegalovirus exposure and HLA in healthy donors (TCRdb year 2017). The library was generated by the immunoSEQ multiplex PCR assay. The multiplex PCR relied on a mix of 60 forward primers for TCR Vbeta segments and 13 reverse primers for TCR Jbeta segments. The immuneACCESS repertoire file appears here via TCRdb, limited to in-frame rearrangements. These files lack a portion of the clones; in checked studies, under half of the deficit traces to unresolved V genes, and the cause of the others is not known. This sample lists roughly 160,000 clones; about three quarters were detected once. The ten largest clones add up to less than 1.6% of the sample. The sequencing input was PBMCs. The receptors shown here come from a girl aged 10 to 17 in good health and CMV-seronegative.

The V call is TRBV6-6, the J call TRBJ2-7, with 12 bases that match TRBD1. V was pared by 4 bases and J by 5 bases, with 6 bases of the junction left unmatched. CDR1 is MNHNY and CDR2 is SVGAGI in the germline V gene (reference sequence). This CDR3 region has 15 residues. Written as DNA, the CDR3 is TGTGCCAGCAGTTTCCCGGGACAGGGGGCCCACGAGCAGTACTTC. Translation gives CASSFPGQGAHEQYF.

The CDR3 protein is CASSWPGRGGSYGYTF. CDR3 nucleotide sequence: TGCGCCAGCAGCTGGCCGGGGAGGGGAGGGAGCTATGGCTACACCTTC. The rearrangement uses TRBV5-1 and TRBJ1-2; TRBD1 might be the D (5 bases). The germline CDR1 and CDR2 sequences are SGHRS and YFSETQ. V was cut by 3 bases and J by 4 bases, with 19 bases left in between. This CDR3 has 16 residues.

This rearrangement joins TRBV18 to TRBJ2-7, with 7 nucleotides matching TRBD2. Germline values: CDR1 KGHSH, CDR2 LQKENI. The ends lost 3 bases at V and 3 bases at J; junction bases unmatched: 8. The CDR3 runs to 15 residues. Written as DNA, the CDR3 is TGTGCCAGCTCACCCCAGGGTGGGGGGGGCTACGAGCAGTACTTC. It translates to CASSPQGGGGYEQYF.

The chain combines TRBV7-8 with TRBJ2-5; the match to TRBD1 covers 7 bases. The germline gives CDR1 SGHVS, CDR2 FQNEAQ. This CDR3 region has 14 residues. Trimming cost V 5 bases and J 1 base; bases outside gene matches: 4. CDR3 loop: CASSTGTAQETQYF. For the CDR3, the DNA is TGTGCCAGCAGCACCGGGACAGCCCAAGAGACCCAGTACTTC.

This rearrangement joins TRBV10-3 to TRBJ1-5; D is perhaps TRBD1 (6 bases). The CDR3 consists of 14 residues. Trimming left V 8 bases short and J 3 bases short, with 14 bases between. CDR1 and CDR2 from the germline V gene are ENHRY and SYGVKD. The CDR3 DNA is TGTGCCATCGGGAATTCAGGGGTCAATCAGCCCCAGCATTTT. This sequence encodes CAIGNSGVNQPQHF.

The sample holds a few counts of this clone. CDR3 nucleotides: TGTGCCAGCAGTTTCGGGGCGGGGAACCCTAACTATGGCTACACCTTC. Translation gives CASSFGAGNPNYGYTF. The chain carries TRBV27 and TRBJ1-2, with D maybe TRBD1 (5 bases). V lost 3 bases and J 0 bases, leaving 14 bases between the germline ends. From germline, CDR1 is MNHEY and CDR2 SMNVEV (reference sequence). There are 16 residues in the CDR3.

The V gene is TRBV27, the J gene TRBJ1-6; 8 positions agree with TRBD1. The V segment lost 3 bases and the J segment 10 bases; nucleotides outside the gene matches: 11. This CDR3 has 16 amino acids. Germline V lookup: CDR1 MNHEY, CDR2 SMNVEV (reference sequence). The CDR3 sequence is CASSFNQGALRSPLHF. CDR3 DNA: TGTGCCAGCAGTTTTAATCAGGGGGCCTTACGCTCACCCCTCCACTTT.

The chain carries TRBV30 and TRBJ2-1, with D possibly TRBD2 on 5 matching bases. The germline CDR1 and CDR2 sequences are GTSNPN and SVGIG (reference sequence). The CDR3 loop spans 14 amino acids. V was pared by 5 bases and J by 7 bases, with 18 bases between. Here the CDR3 reads CAWSPDLAANEQFF. The CDR3 nucleotides are TGTGCCTGGTCCCCTGACCTAGCAGCTAATGAGCAGTTCTTC.

This chain connects TRBV18 to TRBJ1-2; 7 nucleotides agree with TRBD1. The CDR3 spans 13 residues. J lost 7 bases, V lost 3 bases, and 5 bases had no gene match. Germline V CDR1 and CDR2: KGHSH, LQKENI. CDR3 protein: CASSPLGTAGYTF. In DNA form, the CDR3 reads TGTGCCAGCTCACCCCTCGGGACAGCTGGCTACACCTTC. Based on the CDR3 plus reference TRBV18 and TRBJ1-2, the full variable domain is NAGVMQNPRHLVRRRGQEARLRCSPMKGHSHVYWYRQLPEEGLKFMVYLQKENIIDESGMPKERFSAEFPKEGPSILRIQQVVRGDSAAYFCASSPLGTAGYTFGSGTRLTVV.

This clone was observed a few times. J is TRBJ1-4 and V is TRBV6-5; D ambiguous. In germline, CDR1 is MNHEY, CDR2 SVGAGI. V was trimmed by 2 bases and J by 4 bases, leaving 11 bases between them. The CDR3 extends over 15 amino acids. The CDR3 reads CASSYLDAVNEKLFF. The CDR3 region has the DNA TGTGCCAGCAGTTACCTTGACGCGGTTAATGAAAAACTGTTTTTT.